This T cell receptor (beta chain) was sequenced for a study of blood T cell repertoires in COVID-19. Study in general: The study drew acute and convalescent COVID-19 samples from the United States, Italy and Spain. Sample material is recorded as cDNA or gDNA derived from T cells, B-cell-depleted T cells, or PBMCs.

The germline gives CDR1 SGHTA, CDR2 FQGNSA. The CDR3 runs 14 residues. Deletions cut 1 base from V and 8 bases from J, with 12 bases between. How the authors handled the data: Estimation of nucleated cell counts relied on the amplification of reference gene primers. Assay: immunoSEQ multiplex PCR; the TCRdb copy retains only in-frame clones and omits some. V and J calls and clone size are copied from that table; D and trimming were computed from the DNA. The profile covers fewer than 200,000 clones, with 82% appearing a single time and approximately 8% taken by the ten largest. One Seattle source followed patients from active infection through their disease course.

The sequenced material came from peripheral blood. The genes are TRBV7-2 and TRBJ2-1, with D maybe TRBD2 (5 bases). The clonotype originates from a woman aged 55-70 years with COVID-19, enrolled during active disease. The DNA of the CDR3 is TGTGCCAGCAGCTTAGTTGGAGGTCGCGATGAGCAGTTCTTC. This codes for CASSLVGGRDEQFF.